The next 8 T cell receptor beta chains were all read from a single sample in a study of CD8 T cells in Susac syndrome. Random hexamers primed reverse transcription of about 0.45 to 1 ug RNA. TCRdb analysed the immunoSEQ multiplex PCR reads with MiXCR anew, one entry per CDR3 protein. Among some 300,000 distinct CDR3 sequences, around 85% were seen once, and the ten largest hold approximately 0.2%. The source material was CD8+ T cells from PBMCs. Receptors were obtained from a human donor with multiple sclerosis.

The gene calls are TRBV5-6 and TRBJ1-1, with TRBD1 matching 8 bases. The CDR3 has 15 amino acids. The germline CDR1 and CDR2 sequences are SGHDT and YYEEEE. J lost 4 bases, V lost 3 bases, and 8 bases had no gene match. The CDR3 bases are TGTGCCAGCAGCTCAAGACTCACAGGGGGCACTGAAGCTTTCTTT. Its protein is CASSSRLTGGTEAFF. The full variable domain, in which reference TRBV5-6 and TRBJ1-1 provide the parts outside the CDR3, is DAGVTQSPTHLIKTRGQQVTLRCSPKSGHDTVSWYQQALGQGPQFIFQYYEEEERQRGNFPDRFSGHQFPNYSSELNVNALLLGDSALYLCASSSRLTGGTEAFFGQGTRLTVV.

This sequence joins TRBV6-2 or TRBV6-3 and TRBJ2-7; D possibly corresponds to TRBD2 (7 bases). CDR1 and CDR2 (germline): MNHEY, SVGEGT. The CDR3 totals 14 residues. Trimming left V 6 bases short and J 6 bases short, with 18 bases between. The CDR3 loop is CASRPLGGGGEQYF. CDR3 sequence (DNA): TGTGCCAGCAGGCCACTCGGGGGAGGGGGCGAGCAGTACTTC.

The chain is built from TRBV28 and TRBJ2-3; 13 nucleotides align to TRBD2. Trimming cost V 6 bases and J 2 bases; bases outside gene matches: 5. The CDR3 runs to 16 residues. Germline V gene lookup returns CDR1 MDHEN and CDR2 SYDVKM. CDR3 region: CASSWGTSGDTDTQYF. The DNA for the CDR3 is TGTGCCAGCAGCTGGGGGACTAGCGGGGACACAGATACGCAGTATTTT.

V is TRBV13 and J is TRBJ2-3; 14 positions agree with TRBD2. The germline V gene encodes CDR1 PRHDT and CDR2 FYEKMQ (reference sequence). The J segment lost 5 bases and the V segment lost 5 bases, leaving 6 bases of the junction unmatched. The CDR3 has 16 residues. CDR3 sequence reads: CASSGGLAGVGDTQYF. The CDR3 nucleotides are TGTGCCAGCAGCGGGGGACTAGCGGGAGTAGGAGATACGCAGTATTTT.

The chain links TRBV7-6 to TRBJ1-1; D not certain. Germline V gene data show CDR1 as SGHVS and CDR2 as FNYEAQ. V lost 5 bases and J lost 3, with 16 bases in between. There are 15 residues in the CDR3. As DNA, the CDR3 is TGTGCCAGCAGCCCCGGATTCTCGAAGCACACTGAAGCTTTCTTT. It is translated as CASSPGFSKHTEAFF.

The gene calls are TRBV7-9 and TRBJ2-7; D not certain. The CDR3 is 13 amino acids. CDR1 is SEHNR, CDR2 FQNEAQ, per germline (reference sequence). With 1 base removed from V and 6 bases from J, the gap between germline ends came to 10 bases. CDR3 amino acids: CASSLEWGGEQYF. In DNA form, the CDR3 reads TGTGCCAGCAGCTTAGAATGGGGTGGCGAGCAGTACTTC.

As for this clonotype: The conserved closing phenylalanine or tryptophan is absent in this CDR3, likely reflecting a read error. This chain joins TRBV7-9 and TRBJ2-7, with D unclear. V shed 1 base and J shed 2 bases, with 15 bases lying between them. The CDR3 is 16 amino acids. Looked up from germline, CDR1 is SEHNR and CDR2 is FQNEAQ (reference sequence). CDR3 DNA: TGTGCCAGCAGCTTAGAATACGGCAGACGGCCCTACGAGCAGTACTTG. This codes for CASSLEYGRRPYEQYL.

J is TRBJ1-1 and V is TRBV7-9, with no clear D. Germline V gives CDR1 SEHNR, CDR2 FQNEAQ (reference sequence). Trimming cost V 2 bases and J 2 bases, with 6 bases left between them. This CDR3 is 13 amino acids long. CDR3 region: CASSLPLNTEAFF. CDR3 sequence (DNA): TGTGCCAGCAGCTTACCCCTAAACACTGAAGCTTTCTTT.